The source of this T cell receptor (beta chain) is a study of T cell changes during pregnancy in multiple sclerosis. Here immunoSEQ multiplex PCR was the method, and the copy in TCRdb shows in-frame clones only, minus some. The data hold about 77,000 clones, with around 91% observed a single time. CDR3 length equals 16 residues. V lost 3 bases, J lost 3 bases, and 16 bases lay in between. Per germline, CDR1 KGHSH and CDR2 LQKENI. The input for sequencing was peripheral blood, taken before pregnancy. The sequence was obtained from a female donor with multiple sclerosis, enrolled in a pregnancy study. The chain has TRBV18 and TRBJ2-3; tentatively, D is TRBD2 (7 bases). CDR3 coding DNA: TGTGCCAGCTCACCCCGTGGGGGGGGCGGGACAGATACGCAGTATTTT. Residues: CASSPRGGGGTDTQYF.